Listed here are 26 T cell receptor beta chains from one sample, sequenced in a study of T cells in Graves' hyperthyroidism and ophthalmopathy. Amplified TCR beta CDR3 regions came from RNA transcripts. Researchers ran a first-round RT-PCR on the TCR CDR3 using the HTBI primer set. Using its own MiXCR run on the multiplex PCR reads, TCRdb lists one record per CDR3 protein. The table records about 840,000 distinct CDR3 sequences, around 39% of them present only once. Specimen: blood. Every receptor here comes from a man younger than 35 with Graves' hyperthyroidism.

This clonotype was observed a handful of times. The chain links TRBV7-6 to TRBJ2-2, with D uncertain. The CDR3 covers 14 residues. Trimming pared 5 bases from V and 8 bases from J, leaving 15 bases between. Germline CDR1 is SGHVS and CDR2 is FNYEAQ. The CDR3 DNA follows: TGTGCCAGCAGCACCACCTGGAGTGGTGGGGAGCTGTTTTTT. Its translation: CASSTTWSGGELFF.

As regards this clonotype: The germline gene is not matched at one end of the junction; a read error may be the cause. This sequence joins TRBV7-7 and TRBJ1-1; D call uncertain. Germline V gene data show CDR1 as SSHAT and CDR2 as FNYEAQ (reference sequence). This CDR3 spans 14 amino acids. CDR3 sequence reads: CASSLDVASTEAFF. DNA for the CDR3: TGTGCTAGCAGCTTAGACGTCGCCAGCACTGAAGCTTTCTTT.

The chain recombines TRBV19 with TRBJ2-5; D uncertain. V was shortened by 2 bases and J by 3 bases, with 16 bases between the two germline ends. From germline, CDR1 is LNHDA and CDR2 SQIVND (reference sequence). CDR3 length equals 16 residues. As DNA, the CDR3 is TGTGCCAGTAGTATACTGGGGTCCGTATTGAAAGAGACCCAGTACTTC. This sequence encodes CASSILGSVLKETQYF.

The sample holds many counts of this clonotype. This chain connects TRBV2 to TRBJ1-1, with 7 bases matching TRBD1. From germline, CDR1 is SNHLY and CDR2 FYNNEI. CDR3 length: 12 residues. The trim removed 8 bases at V and 12 bases at J, leaving 12 bases unmatched. This chain's CDR3 is CASATGQLETFF. The CDR3, as DNA: TGTGCCAGCGCCACGGGACAGTTAGAGACTTTCTTT.

This clonotype was seen a few times. The V and J genes are TRBV7-8 and TRBJ2-5, with a weak D call TRBD1 (6 bases). The CDR3 sequence is 15 residues long. The ends were cut back, 0 bases at V and 5 bases at J, with 13 bases in the middle. Germline loops: CDR1 SGHVS, CDR2 FQNEAQ. CDR3 residues: CASSLAPDQGETQYF. DNA of the CDR3: TGTGCCAGCAGCTTAGCCCCTGACCAGGGGGAGACCCAGTACTTC.

The rearrangement links TRBV20-1 to TRBJ2-7; no clear D gene. The V gene lost 3 bases and the J gene lost 2 bases, with 17 bases spanning the gap. Germline loops: CDR1 DFQATT, CDR2 SNEGSKA (reference sequence). The CDR3 length is 15 residues. The CDR3 region has the DNA TGCAGTGCTAGGCCATCTTTTCGGGCGGCCTACGAGCAGTACTTC. This gives the protein CSARPSFRAAYEQYF.

This clonotype has a handful of counts. This may be a read error: a much more frequent sequence differs by one nucleotide. The CDR3 spells CATSSTRTGGNTEAFF. The CDR3 region has the DNA TGTGCCACCAGCAGCACTCGGACAGGGGGGAACACTGAAGCTTTCTTT. The V and J genes are TRBV15 and TRBJ1-1; 10 bases agree with TRBD1. Germline-derived CDR1 and CDR2 are LNHNV and YYDKDF (reference sequence). This CDR3 spans 16 amino acids. V was pared by 3 bases and J by 1 base, with 5 bases of the junction left unmatched.

On this clonotype itself: A much larger clonotype is one base distant, so this may be a read error. The rearrangement uses TRBV7-2 and TRBJ1-3, with a tentative D call TRBD1 (5 bases). Germline assignment: CDR1 SGHTA and CDR2 FQGNSA. The CDR3 is made up of 14 amino acids. The CDR3 region is CAGSLRGAGNTIYF. In nucleotides, the CDR3 is TGTGCCGGCAGCTTACGGGGGGCTGGAAACACCATATATTTT.

This clonotype was seen at least ten times. CDR3 nucleotides: TGTGCCAGCAGCTTAGAGGCAGAGGCTGAAGCTTTCTTT. Encoded protein: CASSLEAEAEAFF. V is TRBV7-2 and J is TRBJ1-1; D unclear. The germline V gene encodes CDR1 SGHTA and CDR2 FQGNSA. The CDR3 extends over 13 amino acids. The V gene lost 1 base and the J gene lost 6 bases, with 9 bases spanning the gap.

The sample holds many counts of this clonotype. V is TRBV5-1 and J is TRBJ1-1; D perhaps matches TRBD1 (6 bases). Trimming cost V 4 bases and J 5 bases, with 15 bases left between them. This CDR3 spans 14 amino acids. Germline V gene sequence: CDR1 SGHRS, CDR2 YFSETQ. CDR3 in amino acids: CASSQQGGRTEAFF. The CDR3 nucleotides are TGCGCCAGCAGCCAACAGGGTGGAAGGACTGAAGCTTTCTTT.

The chain is built from TRBV29-1 and TRBJ2-7; tentatively, D is TRBD1 (6 bases). This CDR3 has 11 amino acids. The V gene lost 7 bases and the J gene lost 7 bases, with 14 bases spanning the gap. Germline lookup yields CDR1 SQVTM and CDR2 ANQGSEA. In DNA form, the CDR3 reads TGCAGCGGGGGACACCATCGTGAGCAGTACTTC. Translating it yields CSGGHHREQYF.

The chain uses TRBV6-5 and TRBJ2-7; D unresolved. Per germline, CDR1 MNHEY and CDR2 SVGAGI. The CDR3 length is 13 residues. The germline V and J ends were trimmed by 6 bases and 5 bases, with 14 bases remaining between them. This CDR3 is CASSAPGAHEQYF. The CDR3 DNA reads as TGTGCCAGCAGCGCCCCAGGTGCCCACGAGCAGTACTTC.

The rearrangement links TRBV10-3 to TRBJ1-2, with D possibly TRBD1 on 5 matching bases. Germline V gene data show CDR1 as ENHRY and CDR2 as SYGVKD. The length of the CDR3 is 14 residues. The V end lost 4 bases, the J end lost 7 bases, and 16 bases lay between the germline ends. CDR3 bases: TGTGCCATCAGTGGCTTAGGGCAGGGACTTGGCTACACCTTC. Its translation: CAISGLGQGLGYTF.

This clonotype is a singleton in its sample. This sequence joins TRBV2 and TRBJ1-1; D call uncertain. Per germline, CDR1 SNHLY and CDR2 FYNNEI. Trimming stripped 3 bases from V and 0 bases from J, with 8 bases between. The CDR3 is 14 amino acids. This CDR3 is CASSDQRVNTEAFF. For the CDR3, the DNA is TGTGCCAGCAGTGATCAAAGGGTGAACACTGAAGCTTTCTTT.

This clonotype was detected ten times or more. The V and J genes are TRBV29-1 and TRBJ1-4; 9 nucleotides match TRBD1. This CDR3 region has 13 residues. Germline V gene sequence: CDR1 SQVTM, CDR2 ANQGSEA. V lost 6 bases to trimming and J lost 6 bases; unmatched junction nucleotides: 5. CDR3 bases: TGCAGCGTAGAACAGGGGGCGGATGAAAAACTGTTTTTT. Translated, it gives CSVEQGADEKLFF. The entire variable domain, with the rest obtained from reference TRBV29-1 and TRBJ1-4, is as follows: SAVISQKPSRDICQRGTSLTIQCQVDSQVTMMFWYRQQPGQSLTLIATANQGSEATYESGFVIDKFPISRPNLTFSTLTVSNMSPEDSSIYLCSVEQGADEKLFFGSGTQLSVL.

This chain links TRBV6-2 or TRBV6-3 with TRBJ2-2; 10 bases are shared with TRBD1. The V segment lost 10 bases and the J segment 7 bases; nucleotides outside the gene matches: 12. The germline V gene has CDR1 MNHEY and CDR2 SVGEGT. This CDR3 spans 15 amino acids. The DNA for the CDR3 is TGTGCCACCCTCCGGGACAGGGGCGGTGGCGGGGAGCTGTTTTTT. This codes for CATLRDRGGGGELFF.

This clonotype showed up many times. This chain connects TRBV7-9 to TRBJ1-6; 7 bases match TRBD1. The V gene end was trimmed by 7 bases and the J gene end by 5 bases; junction bases not matched to a gene: 5. CDR3 size: 14 residues. The V gene's germline CDR1 is SEHNR and CDR2 FQNEAQ (reference sequence). In DNA, the CDR3 is TGTGCCAGCAACCGGGACAGCGATAATTCACCCCTCCACTTT. Translating it yields CASNRDSDNSPLHF.

This chain links TRBV20-1 with TRBJ2-7, with 7 nucleotides matching TRBD2. The CDR3 extends over 14 amino acids. Germline assignment: CDR1 DFQATT and CDR2 SNEGSKA (reference sequence). The trim removed 3 bases at V and 12 bases at J, leaving 17 bases unmatched. In nucleotides, the CDR3 is TGCAGTGCTAGGCCCAACCCCGGTGGCGGGAGAATGTACTTC. It specifies CSARPNPGGGRMYF.

The chain employs TRBV5-6 and TRBJ1-1, with 8 bases aligning to TRBD1. The ends lost 4 bases at V and 4 bases at J; junction bases unmatched: 6. CDR3 length: 14 residues. The germline V gene has CDR1 SGHDT and CDR2 YYEEEE. The CDR3 loop is CASSLRTGSTEAFF. CDR3 nucleotide sequence: TGTGCCAGCAGCCTTCGGACAGGGAGCACTGAAGCTTTCTTT.

This clonotype was seen once. Mismatch with germline at one junction end may stem from a read error. The V call is TRBV5-4, the J call TRBJ1-4, with 9 bases aligning to TRBD1. There are 15 residues in the CDR3. Germline V gene lookup returns CDR1 SGHNT and CDR2 YYREEE (reference sequence). In DNA, the CDR3 is TGTGCCAGCAGCCGACAGGGGGTAGCTGATGAAAGACTGTTTTTT. This translates into CASSRQGVADERLFF.

CDR3 nucleotide sequence: TGTGCCGCGTCTCCGGGGTTCTACGAGCAGTACTTC. This sequence encodes CAASPGFYEQYF. The chain joins TRBV6-5 to TRBJ2-7; D is perhaps TRBD2 (5 bases). Looked up from germline, CDR1 is MNHEY and CDR2 is SVGAGI. Trimming took 11 bases from V and 3 from J, leaving 14 bases between them. The CDR3 runs 12 residues.

This clonotype was seen more than once but under ten times. The rearrangement links TRBV4-3 to TRBJ2-7; tentatively, D is TRBD2 (5 bases). The CDR3 is 15 amino acids. Germline CDR1 and CDR2: LGHNA and YSLEER. Trimming took off 0 bases at V and 6 bases at J, with 15 bases between the two ends. CDR3 loop: CASSQDRASRPEQYF. CDR3 bases: TGCGCCAGCAGCCAAGATAGGGCTAGCCGACCCGAGCAGTACTTC.

This clonotype was detected only a few times. The rearrangement uses TRBV20-1 and TRBJ1-3, with 8 positions matching TRBD1. Germline CDR1 and CDR2: DFQATT and SNEGSKA (reference sequence). The CDR3 loop spans 12 amino acids. V lost 7 bases, J lost 2 bases, and 1 base stayed unmatched. The chain's CDR3 is CSVRGPGNTIYF. The CDR3 DNA follows: TGCAGTGTCAGGGGGCCTGGAAACACCATATATTTT.

This clonotype has at least ten counts. The chain uses TRBV20-1 and TRBJ1-6, with 7 bases lining up with TRBD1. The ends lost 4 bases at V and 8 bases at J; junction bases unmatched: 5. The CDR3 loop spans 13 amino acids. CDR1 and CDR2 (germline): DFQATT, SNEGSKA (reference sequence). CDR3 protein: CSANRGTDSPLHF. The CDR3 bases are TGCAGTGCTAACAGGGGAACCGATTCACCCCTCCACTTT.

In this sample, this clonotype turned up once. The rearrangement uses TRBV29-1 and TRBJ1-2, with 10 bases fitting TRBD1. The CDR3 runs to 13 residues. V shed 5 bases and J 7 bases; nucleotides not matched to a gene: 7. Germline CDR1 and CDR2: SQVTM and ANQGSEA. CDR3 in DNA: TGCAGCGTTCCGGGACAGGGGTTAGTTGGCTACACCTTC. It codes for CSVPGQGLVGYTF.

This chain links TRBV4-3 with TRBJ1-6, with D possibly TRBD1 on 5 matching bases. V dropped 4 bases and J dropped 4 bases, with 14 bases sitting between them. CDR3 length: 16 amino acids. Per germline, CDR1 LGHNA and CDR2 YSLEER. CDR3 sequence (DNA): TGCGCCAGCAGCCCTGTAGGGACGGGATATAATTCACCCCTCCACTTT. The encoded protein is CASSPVGTGYNSPLHF.